Listed here are 27 T cell receptor beta chains from one sample, sequenced in a study of blood T cell repertoires in COVID-19. This table comes from immunoSEQ multiplex PCR, and its TCRdb copy is limited to in-frame clones, with some not included. The sample yields some 130,000 clones, around 85% seen once. The sample taken for sequencing was peripheral blood. Receptors originate from a woman aged 45-59 years who had recovered from COVID-19.

This clone appeared a single time. The gene calls are TRBV3-1 (or the pseudogene TRBV3-2) and TRBJ1-2; 7 bases are shared with TRBD1. V lost 6 bases to trimming and J lost 1 base; unmatched junction nucleotides: 17. Germline assignment: CDR1 LGHDT and CDR2 YNNKEL (reference sequence). This CDR3 contains 18 residues. CDR3 DNA sequence: TGTGCCAGCAGTCCCTACCGTAAACAGGGGTTTCGTAACTATGGCTACACCTTC. Translation: CASSPYRKQGFRNYGYTF.

The V gene is TRBV19, the J gene TRBJ1-2; a weak D match, TRBD1 (5 bases). Germline V lookup: CDR1 LNHDA, CDR2 SQIVND (reference sequence). CDR3 length: 17 amino acids. V was clipped by 3 bases and J by 8 bases, with 25 bases between them. In DNA form, the CDR3 reads TGTGCCAGTAGTATGGGGGTTTTGCAGGGAGGGTCCATGGGCTACACCTTC. Protein: CASSMGVLQGGSMGYTF.

This chain connects TRBV5-5 to TRBJ1-5, with 7 bases fitting TRBD1. The CDR3 totals 14 residues. V shed 3 bases, J shed 9 bases, and the junction held 9 bases outside the gene matches. Looked up from germline, CDR1 is SGHKS and CDR2 is YYEKEE (reference sequence). The CDR3 reads CASSSGQASAPQHF. CDR3 nucleotide sequence: TGTGCCAGCAGCTCCGGACAGGCCTCGGCGCCCCAGCATTTT.

This clone appeared many times. The chain links TRBV5-8 to TRBJ2-7; perhaps TRBD1 as D (5 bases). V was clipped by 4 bases and J by 5 bases, with 10 bases between them. Germline V gene sequence: CDR1 SGHTS, CDR2 YDEGEE. This CDR3 comprises 12 residues. The CDR3 sequence is CASSRRRDEQYF. Written as DNA, the CDR3 is TGTGCCAGCAGCCGGCGCAGGGACGAGCAGTACTTC.

The chain couples TRBV30 to TRBJ1-2; weak D call: TRBD1 (5 bases). The CDR3 spans 13 residues. Germline CDR1 GTSNPN, CDR2 SVGIG (reference sequence). V lost 2 bases and J 8 bases, leaving 15 bases between the germline ends. The CDR3 region has the DNA TGTGCCTGGAGTAAACAGGTGGCGGAGGGCTACACCTTC. It yields the protein CAWSKQVAEGYTF.

This clone has just one count. The chain links TRBV19 to TRBJ1-1, with D possibly being TRBD1 (5 bases). Deletions cut 5 bases from V and 2 bases from J, with 18 bases between. CDR3 length equals 16 residues. Germline V lookup: CDR1 LNHDA, CDR2 SQIVND (reference sequence). In nucleotides, the CDR3 is TGTGCCAGTAGTTCTCCGGGGGGAACGGCCAACACTGAAGCTTTCTTT. Its protein is CASSSPGGTANTEAFF. The variable domain in full, with the rest retrieved from reference TRBV19 and TRBJ1-1, is DGGITQSPKYLFRKEGQNVTLSCEQNLNHDAMYWYRQDPGQGLRLIYYSQIVNDFQKGDIAEGYSVSREKKESFPLTVTSAQKNPTAFYLCASSSPGGTANTEAFFGQGTRLTVV.

CDR3 in DNA: TGTGCCTGGAGTTCTGGCGGACAGGTTTATTTT. Amino acids: CAWSSGGQVYF. The chain recombines TRBV30 with TRBJ1-3, with 7 nucleotides matching TRBD1. The length of the CDR3 is 11 residues. The germline V gene has CDR1 GTSNPN and CDR2 SVGIG (reference sequence). V lost 2 bases to trimming and J lost 16 bases; unmatched junction nucleotides: 8.

V usage is TRBV27 and J usage is TRBJ1-4, with a possible D match to TRBD1 (5 bases). V lost 3 bases and J 2 bases, leaving 16 bases between the germline ends. The CDR3 is 17 amino acids. CDR1 and CDR2 (germline): MNHEY, SMNVEV (reference sequence). CDR3 in amino acids: CASSFRGLLGTNEKLFF. For the CDR3, the DNA is TGTGCCAGCAGTTTTCGGGGACTACTCGGGACTAATGAAAAACTGTTTTTT. The full variable domain, completed using reference TRBV27 and TRBJ1-4, is EAQVTQNPRYLITVTGKKLTVTCSQNMNHEYMSWYRQDPGLGLRQIYYSMNVEVTDKGDVPEGYKVSRKEKRNFPLILESPSPNQTSLYFCASSFRGLLGTNEKLFFGSGTQLSVL.

The chain links TRBV6-5 to TRBJ1-2; a possible D gene is TRBD1 (5 bases). V dropped 6 bases and J dropped 7 bases, with 12 bases sitting between them. The CDR3 is 12 amino acids. Germline V gene data show CDR1 as MNHEY and CDR2 as SVGAGI. This CDR3 reads CASSRRQPGYTF. In DNA, the CDR3 is TGTGCCAGCAGCCGGAGACAGCCTGGCTACACCTTC.

The chain joins TRBV7-9 to TRBJ2-7, with 8 positions matching TRBD1. The germline CDR1 and CDR2 sequences are SEHNR and FQNEAQ (reference sequence). With 5 bases clipped from V and 2 bases from J, the junction kept 2 bases outside the gene matches. This CDR3 has 13 residues. The CDR3 DNA reads as TGTGCCAGCAGCCGACAGGGGACCTACGAGCAGTACTTC. Translated: CASSRQGTYEQYF.

The genes are TRBV7-2 and TRBJ1-1; perhaps TRBD1 as D (5 bases). CDR1 is SGHTA and CDR2 is FQGNSA in the germline V gene. The CDR3 extends over 14 amino acids. The V end was cut by 3 bases, the J end by 5 bases, with 13 bases between. The CDR3 here is CASSFSGGMTEAFF. In DNA, the CDR3 is TGTGCCAGCAGCTTTAGTGGGGGGATGACTGAAGCTTTCTTT.

The chain joins TRBV7-2 to TRBJ1-5; 9 nucleotides line up with TRBD1. Germline values: CDR1 SGHTA, CDR2 FQGNSA. CDR3 length: 15 amino acids. V shed 1 base, J shed 5 bases, and the junction held 3 bases outside the gene matches. CDR3 nucleotide sequence: TGTGCCAGCAGCTTAGTGGGACAGGGATATCAGCCCCAGCATTTT. Protein sequence: CASSLVGQGYQPQHF.

The DNA for the CDR3 is TGTGCCAGCAGCGCCGAAGGACTGCTTCGAGAGACCCAGTACTTC. This gives the protein CASSAEGLLRETQYF. The chain has TRBV11-1 and TRBJ2-5; tentatively, D is TRBD2 (5 bases). There are 15 residues in the CDR3. Trimming cost V 5 bases and J 4 bases, with 17 bases left between them. Germline loops: CDR1 SGHAT, CDR2 FQDESV (reference sequence).

This chain connects TRBV4-2 to TRBJ2-7; 7 bases agree with TRBD1. CDR3 length: 15 amino acids. The trim removed 1 base at V and 2 bases at J, leaving 5 bases unmatched. The germline CDR1 and CDR2 sequences are LGHNA and YNFKEQ. The CDR3 spells CASSQARDSPYEQYF. CDR3 in DNA: TGTGCCAGCAGCCAAGCACGGGACAGCCCCTACGAGCAGTACTTC.

This clone was counted once. The rearrangement uses TRBV5-1 and TRBJ2-1, with 9 bases lining up with TRBD2. The CDR3 sequence is 16 residues long. V shed 3 bases, J shed 2 bases, and the junction held 6 bases outside the gene matches. Germline V gene lookup returns CDR1 SGHRS and CDR2 YFSETQ. The CDR3 bases are TGCGCCAGCAGCTCCACACTAGCGGGCACCTACAATGAGCAGTTCTTC. Translating gives CASSSTLAGTYNEQFF.

This rearrangement joins TRBV27 to TRBJ2-5, with TRBD2 matching 10 bases. This CDR3 has 14 amino acids. The germline CDR1 and CDR2 sequences are MNHEY and SMNVEV (reference sequence). J was trimmed by 4 bases and V by 8 bases; bases with no gene match: 7. The CDR3 region has the DNA TGTGCCAGCGGGCTAGCGGGAGTGGGAGAGACCCAGTACTTC. It codes for CASGLAGVGETQYF.

The table lists this clone with a count of one. V gene TRBV18 combines with J gene TRBJ1-3; 7 bases are shared with TRBD1. J gave up 2 bases and V 1 base, and 2 bases lay outside the gene matches. CDR1 and CDR2 from the germline V gene are KGHSH and LQKENI. The CDR3 has 15 amino acids. The CDR3: CASSPRQGAGNTIYF. In DNA form, the CDR3 reads TGTGCCAGCTCACCACGGCAGGGGGCTGGAAACACCATATATTTT. The variable domain in full, completed from reference TRBV18 and TRBJ1-3, reads NAGVMQNPRHLVRRRGQEARLRCSPMKGHSHVYWYRQLPEEGLKFMVYLQKENIIDESGMPKERFSAEFPKEGPSILRIQQVVRGDSAAYFCASSPRQGAGNTIYFGEGSWLTVV.

The chain combines TRBV6-2 or TRBV6-3 with TRBJ1-5, with D perhaps matching TRBD1 (5 bases). Germline CDR1 is MNHEY and CDR2 is SVGEGT. Trimming stripped 0 bases from V and 6 bases from J, with 18 bases between. The CDR3 is 17 amino acids. CDR3 loop: CASSYSTARRAGQPQHF. Here the CDR3 DNA reads TGTGCCAGCAGTTACTCGACAGCCAGGAGAGCGGGTCAGCCCCAGCATTTT.

The sample holds a few counts of this clone. V usage is TRBV23-1 and J usage is TRBJ2-7, with 7 nucleotides matching TRBD2. TRBV23-1 is noted as an ORF with a role that remains uncertain. There are 14 residues in the CDR3. J was trimmed by 5 bases and V by 3 bases; bases with no gene match: 7. CDR3 in amino acids: CASSQGTNEDEQYF. The CDR3 DNA is TGCGCCAGCAGTCAGGGGACTAACGAAGACGAGCAGTACTTC.

The chain couples TRBV6-2 or TRBV6-3 to TRBJ2-1, with 10 bases identical to TRBD2. The trim removed 0 bases at V and 0 bases at J, leaving 5 bases unmatched. This CDR3 has 18 residues. Per germline, CDR1 MNHEY and CDR2 SVGEGT. The CDR3 loop reads CASSYSSGGSGSYNEQFF. CDR3 coding DNA: TGTGCCAGCAGTTACTCTAGCGGGGGGTCCGGCTCCTACAATGAGCAGTTCTTC.

The rearrangement links TRBV2 to TRBJ1-3, with 7 bases identical to TRBD1. The J segment lost 4 bases and the V segment lost 10 bases, leaving 10 bases of the junction unmatched. Germline CDR1 reads SNHLY; CDR2 reads FYNNEI. The length of the CDR3 is 14 residues. The CDR3 here is CAIYKGAGGNTIYF. CDR3 sequence (DNA): TGTGCCATCTACAAGGGGGCTGGAGGAAACACCATATATTTT.

The chain links TRBV11-3 to TRBJ1-5, with TRBD1 matching over 11 bases. The ends lost 5 bases at V and 6 bases at J; junction bases unmatched: 3. The germline CDR1 and CDR2 sequences are SGHNT and YENEEA. The CDR3 extends over 14 amino acids. The CDR3 sequence: CASSRTGGLQPQHF. CDR3 in DNA: TGTGCCAGCAGCAGGACAGGGGGCCTTCAGCCCCAGCATTTT.

The chain joins TRBV11-3 to TRBJ1-2; D uncertain. Germline V lookup: CDR1 SGHNT, CDR2 YENEEA. V was pared by 2 bases and J by 4 bases, with 8 bases between. The CDR3 length is 13 residues. The CDR3 DNA sequence: TGTGCCAGCAGCTTATCCGGGATCTATGGCTACACCTTC. Protein sequence: CASSLSGIYGYTF. Drawing the rest from reference TRBV11-3 and TRBJ1-2, the complete variable domain is EAGVVQSPRYKIIEKKQPVAFWCNPISGHNTLYWYLQNLGQGPELLIRYENEEAVDDSQLPKDRFSAERLKGVDSTLKIQPAELGDSAVYLCASSLSGIYGYTFGSGTRLTVV.

This clone was detected only once. The genes are TRBV27 and TRBJ2-3; 10 nucleotides align to TRBD2. Germline V gene data show CDR1 as MNHEY and CDR2 as SMNVEV (reference sequence). V was pared by 1 base and J by 1 base, with 8 bases of the junction left unmatched. The CDR3 is made up of 18 amino acids. The CDR3 here is CASSLLGLAPGGTDTQYF. CDR3 DNA sequence: TGTGCCAGCAGTTTATTGGGACTAGCGCCAGGCGGCACAGATACGCAGTATTTT.

V and J are TRBV29-1 and TRBJ2-3; the match to TRBD2 covers 8 bases. The CDR3 sequence is 16 residues long. CDR1 is SQVTM and CDR2 is ANQGSEA in the germline V gene. The ends lost 3 bases at V and 0 bases at J; junction bases unmatched: 8. CDR3 bases: TGCAGCGTTGATGGAGCCGAGCGGGGGAGCACAGATACGCAGTATTTT. This codes for CSVDGAERGSTDTQYF.

The chain joins TRBV4-1 to TRBJ2-1; 10 nucleotides line up with TRBD1. Germline CDR1 reads MGHRA; CDR2 reads YSYEKL. The CDR3 is 15 residues long. Germline trimming cut 4 bases from V and 8 bases from J; bases unmatched to any gene: 8. The CDR3 sequence is CASSLLGTGDYEQFF. The CDR3 DNA sequence: TGCGCCAGCAGCCTCCTAGGGACAGGGGATTATGAGCAGTTCTTC.

The chain uses TRBV4-3 and TRBJ2-7; D not certain. Per the germline V gene, CDR1 is LGHNA and CDR2 is YSLEER. V lost 1 base and J lost 2, with 12 bases in between. The CDR3 consists of 15 residues. The CDR3 nucleotides are TGCGCCAGCAGCCAAGTATTCCGGTCCGCCTACGAGCAGTACTTC. Its protein product is CASSQVFRSAYEQYF.